This is a list of T cell receptor beta chains from one sample in a study of T cell responses to AZD1222 COVID-19 vaccine. Generated by immunoSEQ multiplex PCR, the TCRdb table keeps only in-frame clones and is missing some. The table has some 89,000 clones, roughly 90% seen once; the top ten hold roughly 4.8%. The sequenced sample was peripheral blood, obtained on day 0 of MenACWY control vaccination. The receptors stem from an adult in good health. Both conserved end residues are trimmed from each CDR3.

V	CDR3
TRBV6-2/TRBV6-3	ASSPRTFRYTEAF
TRBV24-1	ATSDLWSKETQY
TRBV6-2/TRBV6-3	ASSPDGLDGYT
TRBV7-9	ASSLIRGGAREQF
TRBV7-3	ASSLPPTDTQY
TRBV6-1	ASSEGRTGELF
TRBV5-5	ASSRQGDNEQF
TRBV15	ATSRDASGQPLH
TRBV2	ASPRMREPEAF
TRBV7-9	ASSIPDRALHYNEQF
TRBV6-2/TRBV6-3	ASSFGTGFNYEQF
TRBV7-9	ASRGQMNTEAF
TRBV28	ASTPGHLAETQY
TRBV6-5	AGDQGLNEQF
TRBV6-5	ASRRTSGPYYEQY
TRBV2	ASGWLNEQF
TRBV28	ASSFYGTGGETQY
TRBV30	AWLHMGGEQY
TRBV28	ASSPMGPGNTIY
TRBV6-5	ASSYSGGYGYT
TRBV6-2/TRBV6-3	ASSYGPGAEAF
TRBV21-1	ASSGQGANTIY
TRBV2	ASSEGTYSNTEAF
TRBV15	ATSRSQDRYGYT
TRBV27	ASSPWTSGSNNEQF
TRBV5-5	ASSLRGVHEQF
TRBV4-1	ASSQVGIYEQY
TRBV28	ASSFRQGGNQPQH
TRBV28	ASSTLLYEQY
TRBV29-1	SAEEGSTDTQY
TRBV7-2	ASSFAAGSSYEQY
TRBV7-8	ASSSRGSSYGYT
TRBV7-2	ASSSTPTDTQY
TRBV19	ASTTEGNQPQH
TRBV30	AFSAGAPYEQY
TRBV5-1	ASSRTSGRVSETQY
TRBV15	ATSRRGTGLKKLF
TRBV19	ASIGQGGQPQH
TRBV4-3	ASSHVPFGDETQY
TRBV27	ASRSLYEQY
TRBV27	ASSRMNTEAF
TRBV28	ASWTGYSNQPQH
TRBV5-1	ASSRLAGEGNTQY
TRBV5-5	ASSLALSTDTQY
TRBV19	ASSRTQGAGYT
TRBV7-9	ASSFTQLGEQY
TRBV5-6	ASSLDPHSGNTIY
TRBV7-8	ASSFSGRSYEQY
TRBV4-3	ASSQGGTGELF
TRBV7-2	ASSLQVGNQPQH